The 11 T cell receptor beta chains below come from one sample, sequenced in a study of blood T cell repertoires in COVID-19. Assay: immunoSEQ multiplex PCR; the TCRdb copy retains only in-frame clones and omits some. Of 130,000 or so clones listed, around four fifths were seen once; the top ten hold around 3.7%. Sequenced: PBMCs or T cells enriched from blood (not recorded which). These receptor sequences come from a woman between 45 and 60 years old with acute COVID-19.

CDR3 sequence (DNA): TGTGCCAGCAGCGCCCGGACTTCGGGAGATACGCAGTATTTT. It encodes CASSARTSGDTQYF. The chain employs TRBV7-9 and TRBJ2-3; TRBD2 is a possible D gene (5 bases). Germline assignment: CDR1 SEHNR and CDR2 FQNEAQ (reference sequence). The length of the CDR3 is 14 residues. V was cut by 5 bases and J by 5 bases, with 14 bases left in between.

The rearrangement joins TRBV24-1 to TRBJ1-6; possibly TRBD1 for D (6 bases). Germline V gives CDR1 KGHDR, CDR2 SFDVKD. The CDR3 is 17 amino acids. V lost 7 bases and J 6 bases, leaving 21 bases between the germline ends. DNA for the CDR3: TGTGCCACCAGAAACCCGGGGGGTAAAGGGGGTAATTCACCCCTCCACTTT. The encoded protein is CATRNPGGKGGNSPLHF.

V is TRBV5-1 and J is TRBJ2-7; 8 nucleotides align to TRBD2. There are 16 residues in the CDR3. In germline, CDR1 is SGHRS, CDR2 YFSETQ. V gave up 4 bases and J gave up 5 bases; unmatched junction bases: 14. The CDR3: CASSPMGAGEAHEQYF. The CDR3 DNA is TGCGCCAGCAGCCCGATGGGAGCGGGAGAGGCCCACGAGCAGTACTTC.

The gene calls are TRBV6-6 and TRBJ1-3; D is undetermined. Germline-derived CDR1 and CDR2 are MNHNY and SVGAGI (reference sequence). There are 12 residues in the CDR3. V lost 5 bases and J lost 4, with 6 bases in between. The CDR3 DNA sequence: TGTGCCAGCAGTCTACAGGGAAACACCATATATTTT. Its translation: CASSLQGNTIYF.

The chain links TRBV19 to TRBJ1-2; the match to TRBD1 covers 8 bases. The CDR3 length is 14 residues. Germline CDR1 reads LNHDA; CDR2 reads SQIVND (reference sequence). V was clipped by 3 bases and J by 6 bases; unmatched bases: 6. The CDR3 loop reads CASSIGTGQHGYTF. Written as DNA, the CDR3 is TGTGCCAGTAGTATTGGGACAGGTCAGCATGGCTACACCTTC.

The V and J genes are TRBV11-1 and TRBJ1-2, with 11 bases that match TRBD1. The V gene end was trimmed by 3 bases and the J gene end by 3 bases; junction bases not matched to a gene: 6. Germline V gene sequence: CDR1 SGHAT, CDR2 FQDESV (reference sequence). This CDR3 is 16 amino acids long. The chain's CDR3 is CASSFRTGQGDYGYTF. The CDR3 coding sequence is TGTGCCAGCAGCTTCCGGACGGGACAGGGGGACTATGGCTACACCTTC.

V and J are TRBV5-5 and TRBJ2-1; D is possibly TRBD1 (6 bases). V was pared by 1 base and J by 5 bases, with 13 bases between. Germline CDR1 reads SGHKS; CDR2 reads YYEKEE (reference sequence). This CDR3 comprises 15 residues. CDR3 in DNA: TGTGCCAGCAGCTTGAGTGGGGGCTCAGACAATGAGCAGTTCTTC. Translated, it gives CASSLSGGSDNEQFF. Using reference TRBV5-5 and TRBJ2-1 for the parts outside the CDR3, the full variable domain is DAGVTQSPTHLIKTRGQQVTLRCSPISGHKSVSWYQQVLGQGPQFIFQYYEKEERGRGNFPDRFSARQFPNYSSELNVNALLLGDSALYLCASSLSGGSDNEQFFGPGTRLTVL.

The chain is built from TRBV29-1 and TRBJ1-1, with 10 bases matching TRBD1. CDR3 length: 13 residues. Germline lookup yields CDR1 SQVTM and CDR2 ANQGSEA. J was trimmed by 3 bases and V by 5 bases; bases with no gene match: 3. CDR3: CSVRDRGYTEAFF. The CDR3 coding sequence is TGCAGCGTTAGGGACAGGGGTTACACTGAAGCTTTCTTT.

V is TRBV11-2 and J is TRBJ2-5, with 11 bases that match TRBD1. The junction had 12 bases not matched to a gene; V was cut back by 5 bases and J by 4 bases. Germline assignment: CDR1 SGHAT and CDR2 FQNNGV. This CDR3 region has 17 residues. CDR3 nucleotide sequence: TGTGCCAGCAGCCAGGGAGGGACAGGGGGTGCAATAGAGACCCAGTACTTC. It is translated as CASSQGGTGGAIETQYF.

The chain carries TRBV5-4 and TRBJ1-5; 8 bases line up with TRBD1. The CDR3 covers 15 residues. V shed 4 bases and J 7 bases; nucleotides not matched to a gene: 10. CDR1 and CDR2 (germline): SGHNT, YYREEE (reference sequence). The CDR3 DNA reads as TGTGCCAGCAGCAGGGCAGGGGGCTCAGTACAGCCCCAGCATTTT. Protein sequence: CASSRAGGSVQPQHF. The full variable domain, completed using reference TRBV5-4 and TRBJ1-5, is ETGVTQSPTHLIKTRGQQVTLRCSSQSGHNTVSWYQQALGQGPQFIFQYYREEENGRGNFPPRFSGLQFPNYSSELNVNALELDDSALYLCASSRAGGSVQPQHFGDGTRLSIL.

V usage is TRBV10-1 and J usage is TRBJ2-1; 11 nucleotides match TRBD2. The V gene end was trimmed by 0 bases and the J gene end by 7 bases; junction bases not matched to a gene: 5. Germline CDR1 is WNHNN and CDR2 is SYGVQD (reference sequence). The length of the CDR3 is 16 residues. The CDR3 nucleotides are TGCGCCAGCAGTGAGTCTAGCGGGAGGGCCTTAAATGAGCAGTTCTTC. It codes for CASSESSGRALNEQFF.